The 2 T cell receptor beta chains reported below all come from one sample, sequenced in a study of T-cell memory formation after mild COVID-19 (dated by TCRdb to 2020 to 2023). Receptor amplification or capture employed 5' RACE. Instrument used: Illumina NovaSeq 6000. TCRdb redid the processing of the public reads, applying fastp at Q25 and MiXCR, and retained in-frame beta chains. CDR3 protein sequences are deduplicated, and each keeps its most common genes and DNA. For this sample there are about 610,000 distinct CDR3 sequences; roughly 17% appear just once. The ten largest clones add up to roughly 7.8% of the sample. Sequenced material: PBMCs or a T cell subset sorted from them (not recorded which). Receptor source: an adult woman who had mild COVID-19 (a few samples of this study predate the infection). The sample titles of this study are shuffled in the database, so cell type and time point are left out; the donor was told from shared clones.

The V and J genes are TRBV24-1 and TRBJ2-3; D ambiguous. V was pared by 3 bases and J by 3 bases, with 9 bases between. The CDR3 loop spans 14 amino acids. The germline CDR1 and CDR2 sequences are KGHDR and SFDVKD. CDR3: CATSDKRRTDTQYF. The CDR3 coding sequence is TGTGCCACCAGTGATAAACGTCGGACAGATACGCAGTATTTT.

This clonotype came up a few times. V is TRBV5-1 and J is TRBJ2-1, with D hard to call. The ends were cut back, 0 bases at V and 2 bases at J, with 12 bases in the middle. Germline loops: CDR1 SGHRS, CDR2 YFSETQ. The CDR3 is made up of 16 amino acids. The CDR3 DNA reads as TGCGCCAGCAGCTTGGAGACCTCGTCCGCCTACAATGAGCAGTTCTTC. Translation gives CASSLETSSAYNEQFF.